The 28 T cell receptor beta chains presented below share a single source sample, sequenced in a study of blood T cells in healthy people across ages. Sample-barcoded 5' priming and a J-beta primer mix drove a second PCR of roughly 6 to 12 cycles. TCRdb called the 5' RACE reads again in MiXCR, with one record for every CDR3 protein. Among some 710,000 distinct CDR3 sequences, 35% to 60% were seen once, and the ten largest hold roughly 18%. Sequencing was done on a sample of blood. These receptors were collected from an elderly man in good health.

The CDR3 reads CASTTLLGRNTGELFF. Written as DNA, the CDR3 is TGTGCCAGCACCACCCTCCTTGGGAGAAACACCGGGGAGCTGTTTTTT. The chain links TRBV27 to TRBJ2-2; TRBD2 is a possible D gene (5 bases). Germline loops: CDR1 MNHEY, CDR2 SMNVEV (reference sequence). V lost 7 bases, J lost 2 bases, and 17 bases lay in between. The CDR3 covers 16 residues.

This clonotype was seen more than once but under ten times. Relative to the germline gene, one junction end is altered; a read error may explain this. The chain is built from TRBV6-1 and TRBJ1-1, with D perhaps matching TRBD1 (5 bases). CDR1 MNHNS and CDR2 SASEGT come from the germline V gene. The CDR3 sequence is 13 residues long. The CDR3 bases are TGTGCCAGCACTCTCTCAGGGAACCCTGAAGCTTTCTTT. This gives the protein CASTLSGNPEAFF.

The V gene is TRBV28, the J gene TRBJ2-4; maybe TRBD2 (5 bases). Germline V gene lookup returns CDR1 MDHEN and CDR2 SYDVKM. With 6 bases removed from V and 1 base from J, the gap between germline ends came to 22 bases. This CDR3 spans 18 amino acids. The CDR3 DNA reads TGTGCCAGCAGCTTAAGGGTCGGAGGCCCAAGGGCCAAAAACATTCAGTACTTC. This codes for CASSLRVGGPRAKNIQYF.

This clonotype was picked up a small number of times. The V and J genes are TRBV7-9 and TRBJ2-7; no reliable D call. This CDR3 is 12 amino acids long. Trimming removed 2 bases at V and 5 bases at J, with 7 bases between. Germline V gene sequence: CDR1 SEHNR, CDR2 FQNEAQ (reference sequence). The CDR3 DNA reads as TGTGCCAGCAGCTTAACGAGCGACGAGCAGTACTTC. As protein: CASSLTSDEQYF.

V gene TRBV7-8 combines with J gene TRBJ2-1; 9 bases line up with TRBD2. Germline V gene lookup returns CDR1 SGHVS and CDR2 FQNEAQ. CDR3 length: 21 residues. Trimming cost V 0 bases and J 2 bases; bases outside gene matches: 17. The CDR3 protein is CASSLARGLSGRVRAYNEQFF. CDR3 coding DNA: TGTGCCAGCAGCTTAGCAAGGGGTCTTAGCGGGAGAGTAAGGGCCTACAATGAGCAGTTCTTC.

This chain joins TRBV20-1 and TRBJ2-7; D possibly corresponds to TRBD1 (5 bases). Germline CDR1 and CDR2: DFQATT and SNEGSKA (reference sequence). Trimming pared 7 bases from V and 1 base from J, leaving 11 bases between. There are 12 residues in the CDR3. Here the CDR3 DNA reads TGCAGTGTTAGGGGAATTTCCTACGAGCAGTACTTC. This gives the protein CSVRGISYEQYF.

As concerns this clonotype: This sequence may be a read error, since a much larger clone differs from it by one base. V gene TRBV5-1 combines with J gene TRBJ2-5, with no clear D. TRBJ2-7 matches the DNA end more closely, so the J call is doubtful. Per the germline V gene, CDR1 is SGHRS and CDR2 is YFSETQ. The CDR3 contains 13 residues. The CDR3 bases are TGCGCCAGCAGTCAGATGACGAGCCACGAGCAGTACTTC. Translating gives CASSQMTSHEQYF.

The sample holds a few counts of this clonotype. CDR3 in amino acids: CSAREGLGTEAFF. The CDR3 bases are TGCAGTGCTAGGGAGGGCTTAGGCACTGAAGCTTTCTTT. V gene TRBV20-1 combines with J gene TRBJ1-1, with unresolved D. V gave up 3 bases and J gave up 4 bases, with 12 bases separating them. The CDR3 is 13 residues long. Germline V gene data show CDR1 as DFQATT and CDR2 as SNEGSKA (reference sequence).

The genes are TRBV29-1 and TRBJ2-1, with TRBD1 matching over 9 bases. J was trimmed by 7 bases and V by 6 bases; bases with no gene match: 19. There are 17 residues in the CDR3. Germline V gene data show CDR1 as SQVTM and CDR2 as ANQGSEA. The CDR3 here is CSVGRSSGQGMGNEQFF. CDR3 DNA sequence: TGCAGCGTGGGGCGGTCCTCGGGACAGGGAATGGGAAATGAGCAGTTCTTC.

To note about this clonotype: A read error may be the cause here, since a much bigger clone is one base away. This rearrangement joins TRBV6-2 or TRBV6-3 to TRBJ2-7; no reliable D call. Trimming removed 5 bases at V and 6 bases at J, with 8 bases between. This CDR3 comprises 11 residues. The germline V gene has CDR1 MNHEY and CDR2 SVGEGT. CDR3 amino acids: CASSVTREQYF. The DNA of the CDR3 is TGTGCCAGCAGTGTGACTCGCGAGCAGTACTTC.

The rearrangement joins TRBV10-1 to TRBJ1-1; no reliable D call. The CDR3 runs to 12 residues. Germline V gives CDR1 WNHNN, CDR2 SYGVQD (reference sequence). The V and J ends lost 3 bases and 7 bases respectively, with 9 bases between them. This CDR3 reads CASSDRNGEAFF. In nucleotides, the CDR3 is TGCGCCAGCAGTGATCGAAACGGTGAAGCTTTCTTT.

The table lists this clonotype with a count of one. The rearrangement uses TRBV12-3 or TRBV12-4 and TRBJ2-7; D not certain. The CDR3 sequence is 14 residues long. Trimming took off 5 bases at V and 4 bases at J, with 15 bases between the two ends. The chain's CDR3 is CASSPRRNGYEQYF. DNA for the CDR3: TGTGCCAGCAGTCCTCGACGAAATGGGTACGAGCAGTACTTC.

The chain joins TRBV6-1 to TRBJ1-6; a weak D match, TRBD1 (5 bases). The germline V and J ends were trimmed by 3 bases and 7 bases, with 16 bases remaining between them. Germline assignment: CDR1 MNHNS and CDR2 SASEGT. The CDR3 length is 16 residues. CDR3 region: CASSDPDRALNSPLHF. CDR3 nucleotide sequence: TGTGCCAGCAGTGACCCCGACAGAGCCCTAAATTCACCCCTCCACTTT.

This clonotype was detected only a few times. This chain joins TRBV10-3 and TRBJ2-2, with D unresolved. From germline, CDR1 is ENHRY and CDR2 SYGVKD. This CDR3 comprises 14 residues. V was pared by 3 bases and J by 1 base, with 6 bases between. The DNA of the CDR3 is TGTGCCATCAGTGAATCACAGAACACCGGGGAGCTGTTTTTT. As protein: CAISESQNTGELFF.

This clonotype was seen only a few times. This rearrangement joins TRBV7-2 to TRBJ2-7, with 12 bases that match TRBD2. Germline values: CDR1 SGHTA, CDR2 FQGNSA. CDR3 length equals 14 residues. The trim removed 5 bases at V and 6 bases at J, leaving 5 bases unmatched. The CDR3 DNA is TGTGCCAGCAGCGATTCTAGCGGGGGGGCCGAGCAGTACTTC. Amino acid sequence: CASSDSSGGAEQYF.

The V gene is TRBV9, the J gene TRBJ2-1; TRBD2 matches at 11 bases. The length of the CDR3 is 16 residues. The V gene end was trimmed by 0 bases and the J gene end by 6 bases; junction bases not matched to a gene: 5. Germline CDR1 and CDR2: SGDLS and YYNGEE. Written as DNA, the CDR3 is TGTGCCAGCAGCGTAGACGTACTAGCGGGAGTCAATGAGCAGTTCTTC. Protein product: CASSVDVLAGVNEQFF.

The chain is built from TRBV6-5 and TRBJ2-3; D might be TRBD1 (6 bases). The germline V and J ends were trimmed by 5 bases and 2 bases, with 11 bases remaining between them. Germline assignment: CDR1 MNHEY and CDR2 SVGAGI. This CDR3 is built from 14 residues. CDR3 nucleotides: TGTGCCAGCAGTCGACAGGTCTTCACAGATACGCAGTATTTT. This gives the protein CASSRQVFTDTQYF.

This clonotype was detected a few times. The gene calls are TRBV10-3 and TRBJ2-1; 14 positions match TRBD2. The germline V gene encodes CDR1 ENHRY and CDR2 SYGVKD. The CDR3 covers 18 residues. Trimming at V came to 0 bases and at J to 0 bases, leaving 1 base not matched to a gene. CDR3 DNA: TGTGCCATCAGTGAGTCGGGGACTAGCGGGAGCTCCTACAATGAGCAGTTCTTC. Protein product: CAISESGTSGSSYNEQFF.

This rearrangement joins TRBV6-2 or TRBV6-3 to TRBJ2-7; D ambiguous. CDR1 and CDR2 (germline): MNHEY, SVGEGT. The length of the CDR3 is 13 residues. Trimming removed 5 bases from V and 0 bases from J, with 8 bases in between. In nucleotides, the CDR3 is TGTGCCAGCAGTAAATCCAGCTCCTACGAGCAGTACTTC. Its protein product is CASSKSSSYEQYF.

This chain links TRBV5-1 with TRBJ2-5, with TRBD2 matching over 8 bases. The junction had 18 bases not matched to a gene; V was cut back by 6 bases and J by 11 bases. The CDR3 has 15 amino acids. CDR1 and CDR2 from the germline V gene are SGHRS and YFSETQ. The CDR3 coding sequence is TGCGCCAGCATGTGGTCGCGGGGGGAGGGTTCTGAGCAGTACTTC. It encodes CASMWSRGEGSEQYF.

This clonotype appeared many times. The chain is built from TRBV20-1 and TRBJ2-1, with TRBD2 identical over 10 bases. Germline V gene data show CDR1 as DFQATT and CDR2 as SNEGSKA (reference sequence). CDR3 size: 15 residues. The J segment lost 2 bases and the V segment lost 5 bases, leaving 6 bases of the junction unmatched. CDR3 DNA sequence: TGCAGTGCTGTTCCACTAGCGGGAACCTACAATGAGCAGTTCTTC. The encoded protein is CSAVPLAGTYNEQFF.

J is TRBJ2-7 and V is TRBV12-3 or TRBV12-4; tentatively, D is TRBD1 (6 bases). The germline V and J ends were trimmed by 5 bases and 3 bases, with 14 bases remaining between them. CDR3 length equals 14 residues. The CDR3 here is CASSRSGDRYEQYF. Here the CDR3 DNA reads TGTGCCAGCAGTCGGTCAGGGGATCGCTACGAGCAGTACTTC.

The rearrangement joins TRBV5-1 to TRBJ2-1; maybe TRBD2 (6 bases). CDR1 SGHRS and CDR2 YFSETQ come from the germline V gene. Trimming stripped 3 bases from V and 6 bases from J, with 10 bases between. The CDR3 has 13 amino acids. The CDR3 sequence is CASSSRDCNEQFF. CDR3 sequence (DNA): TGCGCCAGCAGCTCCCGGGACTGCAATGAGCAGTTCTTC. Using reference TRBV5-1 and TRBJ2-1 for the parts outside the CDR3, the full variable domain is KAGVTQTPRYLIKTRGQQVTLSCSPISGHRSVSWYQQTPGQGLQFLFEYFSETQRNKGNFPGRFSGRQFSNSRSEMNVSTLELGDSALYLCASSSRDCNEQFFGPGTRLTVL.

This clonotype was seen once. The rearrangement links TRBV28 to TRBJ2-7; 11 bases match TRBD2. From germline, CDR1 is MDHEN and CDR2 SYDVKM. The ends lost 4 bases at V and 0 bases at J; junction bases unmatched: 5. The CDR3 sequence is 16 residues long. The DNA of the CDR3 is TGTGCCAGCAGTTCCCTGACTAGCGGGATCTCCTACGAGCAGTACTTC. It is translated as CASSSLTSGISYEQYF. Full variable domain (rest looked up from reference TRBV28 and TRBJ2-7): DVKVTQSSRYLVKRTGEKVFLECVQDMDHENMFWYRQDPGLGLRLIYFSYDVKMKEKGDIPEGYSVSREKKERFSLILESASTNQTSMYLCASSSLTSGISYEQYFGPGTRLTVT.

Of note for this clonotype: A clone one base away is much larger, so this may be a read error. The rearrangement links TRBV5-1 to TRBJ2-2; D remains unclear. Trimming took off 2 bases at V and 1 base at J, with 6 bases between the two ends. This CDR3 spans 14 amino acids. Germline V lookup: CDR1 SGHRS, CDR2 YFSETQ. CDR3 residues: CASSLRQNTGELFF. The CDR3, as DNA: TGCGCCAGCAGCTTACGGCAGAACACCGGGGAGCTGTTTTTT.

The table lists this clonotype with a count of one. Just one base apart from a much larger clone, this may be a read error. The V call is TRBV27, the J call TRBJ2-7, with TRBD2 matching over 7 bases. Unmatched junction bases numbered 13, after V lost 4 bases and J lost 7 bases. Germline CDR1 MNHEY, CDR2 SMNVEV (reference sequence). This CDR3 comprises 15 residues. In DNA, the CDR3 is TGTGCCAGCAGTTCCCCCCTAGCGGAGTACAATGAGCAGTACTTC. It translates to CASSSPLAEYNEQYF.

The count of this clonotype is one. This clone may be a read error of a much larger clone one base away. The chain recombines TRBV20-1 with TRBJ2-7; TRBD1 aligns across 12 bases. The CDR3 is 14 residues long. With V trimmed by 5 bases and J by 5 bases, 7 bases remained unmatched. Per the germline V gene, CDR1 is DFQATT and CDR2 is SNEGSKA (reference sequence). This CDR3 reads CSAGRDRGQNEQYF. The CDR3 DNA sequence: TGCAGTGCTGGAAGGGACAGGGGGCAGAACGAGCAGTACTTC.

The sample holds one count of this clonotype. V and J are TRBV30 and TRBJ2-7; the D is unclear. V was cut by 2 bases and J by 7 bases, with 12 bases left in between. The CDR3 loop spans 12 amino acids. The germline V gene encodes CDR1 GTSNPN and CDR2 SVGIG (reference sequence). CDR3 bases: TGTGCCTGGAGTTCCTCCTCCCCGGAGCAGTACTTC. It codes for CAWSSSSPEQYF.